The present TCR beta chain was sequenced within a study of T-cell memory formation after mild COVID-19. This clonotype was seen many times. Its specificity is not known. The study, taken as a whole, reports: Later expanders leaned toward CD4+, whereas clones contracting from day 15 to 85 were balanced CD4/CD8.

TCRdb independently ran MiXCR on the 5' RACE reads; one entry per CDR3 protein. The sample gives some 300,000 distinct CDR3 sequences, roughly 20% of which show up once; approximately 22% is in the top ten. The germline gives CDR1 MGHRA, CDR2 YSYEKL. V was cut by 5 bases and J by 1 base, with 5 bases left in between. The CDR3 sequence is 12 residues long. Source material: PBMCs or a T cell subset sorted from them (not recorded which). The receptor's source is a man younger than 35 who had mild COVID-19 (a few samples of this study predate the infection). Cell type and time point are not known. This chain links TRBV4-1 with TRBJ2-5; D unclear. The CDR3 nucleotides read TGCGCCAGCAGCGTCGGCCAAGAGACCCAGTACTTC. Translated, it gives CASSVGQETQYF.